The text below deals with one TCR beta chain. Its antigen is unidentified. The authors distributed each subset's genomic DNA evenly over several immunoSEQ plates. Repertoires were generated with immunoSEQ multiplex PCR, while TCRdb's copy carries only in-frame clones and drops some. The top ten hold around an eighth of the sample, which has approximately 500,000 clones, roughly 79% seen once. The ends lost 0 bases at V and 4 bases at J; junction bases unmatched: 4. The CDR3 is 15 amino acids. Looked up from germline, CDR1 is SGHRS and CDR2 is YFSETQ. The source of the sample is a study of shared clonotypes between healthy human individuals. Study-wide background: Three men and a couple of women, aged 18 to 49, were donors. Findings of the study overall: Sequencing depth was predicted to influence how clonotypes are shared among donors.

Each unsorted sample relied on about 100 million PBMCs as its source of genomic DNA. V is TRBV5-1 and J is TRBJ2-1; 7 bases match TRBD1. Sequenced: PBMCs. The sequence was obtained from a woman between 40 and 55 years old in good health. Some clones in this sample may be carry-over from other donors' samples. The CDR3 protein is CASSLAGTVYNEQFF. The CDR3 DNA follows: TGCGCCAGCAGCTTGGCGGGGACAGTTTACAATGAGCAGTTCTTC.